A selection of T cell receptor beta chains follows, all from one sample in a study of identical twins. TCRdb reprocessed the 5' RACE reads via MiXCR and lists one record per CDR3 protein. The sample holds hundreds of thousands of distinct CDR3 sequences, about 20% seen once. The sample also formed part of further work on T cells expressing NK-cell markers.

The material sequenced was PBMCs. These receptors were collected from a woman younger than 30 in good health. Both conserved end residues are part of each CDR3. D genes are given only for firm matches. Clone size is stated in some rows and not others, as once, few, many or a class when expanded.

D | size | J | V | DNA | CDR3
TRBD1 | few | TRBJ2-1 | TRBV5-1 | TGCGCCAGCAGCTTGGGGACAGGTCCCAATGAGCAGTTCTTC | CASSLGTGPNEQFF
NA | few | TRBJ2-7 | TRBV10-3 | TGTGCCATCAGTGGCGGGAACGAGCAGTACTTC | CAISGGNEQYF
TRBD1 | NA | TRBJ1-1 | TRBV6-5 | TGTGCCAGCAGTTCATTAGGACAGGGAGGGGTAACTGAAGCTTTCTTT | CASSSLGQGGVTEAFF
NA | few | TRBJ2-3 | TRBV7-9 | TGTGCCAGCAGCTCAAGGGCTAGCATCGATACGCAGTATTTT | CASSSRASIDTQYF
NA | NA | TRBJ2-1 | TRBV5-1 | TGCGCCAGCAGCTTGGAGGTAGGGCAGTTCAATGAGCAGTTCTTC | CASSLEVGQFNEQFF
NA | NA | TRBJ2-5 | TRBV10-3 | TGTGCCATCAGTGAGGTTAGCGGACAACAAGAGACCCAGTACTTC | CAISEVSGQQETQYF
NA | NA | TRBJ1-2 | TRBV20-1 | TGCATTGCGGGGCAACTTAACTATGGCTACACCTTC | CIAGQLNYGYTF
NA | few | TRBJ2-3 | TRBV4-2 | TGTGCCAGCAGCCAAGATTACGCTCGAGGGGATACGCAGTATTTT | CASSQDYARGDTQYF
NA | NA | TRBJ2-1 | TRBV29-1 | TGCAGCGCCATTCCTTTCGGGCAGGCGCCGAGCTCCTACAATGAGCAGTTCTTC | CSAIPFGQAPSSYNEQFF
TRBD1 | NA | TRBJ2-7 | TRBV5-1 | TGCGCCAGCAGCTTTTACCGGGACAGTCTCTACGAGCAGTACTTC | CASSFYRDSLYEQYF
TRBD2 | many | TRBJ2-3 | TRBV5-1 | TGTGCCAGCTCACCCGGGGGGGGCACAGATACGCAGTATTTT | CASSPGGGTDTQYF
NA | few | TRBJ2-5 | TRBV5-5 | TGTGCCAGCAGCTTCCGTCGGGGGAACCAAGAGACCCAGTACTTC | CASSFRRGNQETQYF
TRBD1 | few | TRBJ2-5 | TRBV6-1 | TGTGCCAGCAGTGCTCGGACAGGGGAAGAGACCCAGTACTTC | CASSARTGEETQYF
NA | few | TRBJ1-2 | TRBV29-1 | TGCAGCGGATACAGCAATGGCTACACCTTC | CSGYSNGYTF
NA | few | TRBJ2-5 | TRBV20-1 | TGCAGTCTAAGGGGTCAAGGGACCCAGTACTTC | CSLRGQGTQYF
NA | NA | TRBJ2-1 | TRBV18 | TGTGCCAGCTCACGGAATAAGGACAGATACAATGAGCAGTTCTTC | CASSRNKDRYNEQFF
NA | few | TRBJ2-2 | TRBV6-2/TRBV6-3 | TGTGCCAGCAGTTTAGGGACACGCAGGACAGCCTACACCGGGGAGCTGTTTTTT | CASSLGTRRTAYTGELFF